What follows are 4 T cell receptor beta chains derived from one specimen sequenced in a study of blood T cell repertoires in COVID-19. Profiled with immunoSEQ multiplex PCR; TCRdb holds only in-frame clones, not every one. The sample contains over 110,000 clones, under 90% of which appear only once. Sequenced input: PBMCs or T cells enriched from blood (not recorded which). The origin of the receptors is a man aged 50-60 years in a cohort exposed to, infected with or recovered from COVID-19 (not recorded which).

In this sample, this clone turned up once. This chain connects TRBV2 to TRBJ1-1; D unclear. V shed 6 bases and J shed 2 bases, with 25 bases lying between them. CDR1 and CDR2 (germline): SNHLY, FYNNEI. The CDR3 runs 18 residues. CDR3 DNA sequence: TGTGCCAGCAGCCTAAAGTGGCCTACCGGGGAAGATAACACTGAAGCTTTCTTT. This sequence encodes CASSLKWPTGEDNTEAFF.

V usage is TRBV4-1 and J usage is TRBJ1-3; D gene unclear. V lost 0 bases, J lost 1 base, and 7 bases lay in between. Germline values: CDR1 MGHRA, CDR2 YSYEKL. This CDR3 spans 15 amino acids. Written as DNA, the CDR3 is TGCGCCAGCAGCCAAGATCGTTTTTCTGGAAACACCATATATTTT. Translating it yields CASSQDRFSGNTIYF.

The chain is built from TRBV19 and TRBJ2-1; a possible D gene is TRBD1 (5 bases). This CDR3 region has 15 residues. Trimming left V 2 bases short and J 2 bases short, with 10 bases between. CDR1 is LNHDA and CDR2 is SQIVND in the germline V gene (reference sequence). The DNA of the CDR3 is TGTGCCAGTAGTATACCCCAGGGCGCCTACAATGAGCAGTTCTTC. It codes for CASSIPQGAYNEQFF.

CDR3 DNA: TGCGCCAGCAGCCAAGTGACACATTCCTACGAGCAGTACTTC. Translated: CASSQVTHSYEQYF. The V call is TRBV4-1, the J call TRBJ2-7; D not resolved. V lost 1 base and J lost 1, with 8 bases in between. CDR3 length: 14 amino acids. The germline gives CDR1 MGHRA, CDR2 YSYEKL.